One sample yielded the 21 T cell receptor beta chains listed below, sequenced in a study of blood T cell repertoires in COVID-19. Profiling relied on immunoSEQ multiplex PCR, and the TCRdb table lists in-frame clones only, not all of them. The sample gives under 200,000 clones, 85% to 90% of which show up once; 5.5% to 7% is in the top ten. Sequencing was performed on peripheral blood. The receptors originated from a man aged 50 or older with active or convalescent COVID-19.

The chain couples TRBV3-1 (or the pseudogene TRBV3-2) to TRBJ1-3, with D maybe TRBD1 (6 bases). V lost 1 base and J lost 2, with 9 bases in between. The V gene's germline CDR1 is LGHDT and CDR2 YNNKEL (reference sequence). This CDR3 is built from 15 residues. CDR3 region: CASSQVYRAGNTIYF. CDR3 in DNA: TGTGCCAGCAGCCAAGTTTACAGGGCTGGAAACACCATATATTTT.

This rearrangement joins TRBV4-1 to TRBJ2-7; 8 positions agree with TRBD2. The CDR3 consists of 16 residues. Germline V CDR1 and CDR2: MGHRA, YSYEKL. The V gene end was trimmed by 7 bases and the J gene end by 3 bases; junction bases not matched to a gene: 14. The CDR3 DNA is TGCGCCAGCACACGGGTCGGGACTAGAGGTAGCTACGAGCAGTACTTC. It translates to CASTRVGTRGSYEQYF.

J is TRBJ2-3 and V is TRBV3-1 (or the pseudogene TRBV3-2); 9 nucleotides match TRBD2. The CDR3 is 15 amino acids. V gave up 7 bases and J gave up 2 bases; unmatched junction bases: 7. Germline loops: CDR1 LGHDT, CDR2 YNNKEL (reference sequence). CDR3 sequence reads: CASIQSGGNTDTQYF. CDR3 bases: TGTGCCAGCATCCAGAGCGGGGGGAACACAGATACGCAGTATTTT.

The V gene is TRBV18, the J gene TRBJ1-6; 8 bases align to TRBD1. Looked up from germline, CDR1 is KGHSH and CDR2 is LQKENI. CDR3 length equals 14 residues. The V and J ends lost 5 bases and 6 bases, in that order; junction bases with no gene match: 3. CDR3 sequence: CASSADRANSPLHF. The CDR3, as DNA: TGTGCCAGCTCAGCGGACAGGGCTAATTCACCCCTCCACTTT.

The chain recombines TRBV6-5 with TRBJ1-1; D is unresolved. This CDR3 has 12 amino acids. V gave up 7 bases and J gave up 4 bases, with 10 bases separating them. Germline loops: CDR1 MNHEY, CDR2 SVGAGI. The DNA for the CDR3 is TGTGCCAGCACCTATGCGGGCACTGAAGCTTTCTTT. Encoded protein: CASTYAGTEAFF.

The V call is TRBV6-5, the J call TRBJ1-2; D gene uncertain. Germline V lookup: CDR1 MNHEY, CDR2 SVGAGI. The CDR3 runs to 11 residues. The ends were cut back, 6 bases at V and 1 base at J, with 3 bases in the middle. DNA for the CDR3: TGTGCCAGCAGCTATAACTATGGCTACACCTTC. It codes for CASSYNYGYTF.

J is TRBJ2-1 and V is TRBV6-2 or TRBV6-3; no clear D. V lost 0 bases and J 5 bases, leaving 2 bases between the germline ends. CDR3 length: 12 residues. Germline loops: CDR1 MNHEY, CDR2 SVGEGT. The CDR3 is CASSYSNNEQFF. The CDR3 nucleotides read TGTGCCAGCAGTTACTCTAACAATGAGCAGTTCTTC.

This chain joins TRBV5-1 and TRBJ1-2; 8 bases line up with TRBD1. The V gene's germline CDR1 is SGHRS and CDR2 YFSETQ. The CDR3 is made up of 12 amino acids. The trim removed 6 bases at V and 8 bases at J, leaving 6 bases unmatched. Here the CDR3 reads CASTTGGQGYTF. The CDR3 coding sequence is TGCGCCAGCACCACAGGGGGTCAAGGCTACACCTTC.

This clone has only one observation. The chain has TRBV7-8 and TRBJ2-1; weak D call: TRBD1 (6 bases). V shed 2 bases and J shed 0 bases, with 8 bases lying between them. The CDR3 is 15 residues long. Germline CDR1 is SGHVS and CDR2 is FQNEAQ. The CDR3 reads CASSLQGSSYNEQFF. The CDR3 region has the DNA TGTGCCAGCAGCTTACAGGGGAGCTCCTACAATGAGCAGTTCTTC. Variable domain in full (rest from reference TRBV7-8 and TRBJ2-1): GAGVSQSPRYKVAKRGQDVALRCDPISGHVSLFWYQQALGQGPEFLTYFQNEAQLDKSGLPSDRFFAERPEGSVSTLKIQRTQQEDSAVYLCASSLQGSSYNEQFFGPGTRLTVL.

The CDR3, as DNA: TGTGCCAGCGGGGGGACAGGGGCTGGAAACACCATATATTTT. Protein product: CASGGTGAGNTIYF. The rearrangement uses TRBV9 and TRBJ1-3, with 10 positions matching TRBD1. This CDR3 is 14 amino acids long. CDR1 and CDR2 from the germline V gene are SGDLS and YYNGEE. The junction had 3 bases not matched to a gene; V was cut back by 7 bases and J by 2 bases.

This chain joins TRBV20-1 and TRBJ1-1; D call uncertain. This CDR3 is built from 11 residues. Germline V CDR1 and CDR2: DFQATT, SNEGSKA (reference sequence). Trimming removed 3 bases at V and 7 bases at J, with 9 bases between. CDR3 bases: TGCAGTGCTAGTCCGGCGGGTGAAGCTTTCTTT. It encodes CSASPAGEAFF.

A single count supports this clone. This chain uses TRBV9 with TRBJ2-1, with a weak D call TRBD1 (5 bases). V lost 3 bases and J lost 9, with 22 bases in between. The CDR3 has 16 residues. In germline, CDR1 is SGDLS, CDR2 YYNGEE. The CDR3 DNA follows: TGTGCCAGCAGCGGACCCCGGGCCCAGGCGCAGGGTGAGCAGTTCTTC. Amino acids: CASSGPRAQAQGEQFF.

The V gene is TRBV11-1, the J gene TRBJ2-1, with a weak D call TRBD2 (6 bases). CDR1 SGHAT and CDR2 FQDESV come from the germline V gene (reference sequence). The length of the CDR3 is 15 residues. The ends were cut back, 2 bases at V and 10 bases at J, with 18 bases in the middle. CDR3 protein: CASSLRDSGSREQFF. The CDR3 nucleotides read TGTGCCAGCAGCTTAAGGGACTCAGGATCGAGAGAGCAGTTCTTC.

V gene TRBV30 combines with J gene TRBJ2-7, with 9 bases fitting TRBD2. Germline V gene sequence: CDR1 GTSNPN, CDR2 SVGIG (reference sequence). V lost 1 base and J lost 6; bases outside the gene matches: 19. This CDR3 spans 18 amino acids. The CDR3 sequence: CAWSGETSGLGGRVEQYF. In DNA form, the CDR3 reads TGTGCCTGGAGTGGAGAGACTAGCGGACTAGGCGGTCGGGTCGAGCAGTACTTC.

V gene TRBV9 combines with J gene TRBJ2-7, with 8 bases lining up with TRBD2. The CDR3 length is 14 residues. The V gene end was trimmed by 4 bases and the J gene end by 6 bases; junction bases not matched to a gene: 9. Germline V lookup: CDR1 SGDLS, CDR2 YYNGEE. This CDR3 reads CASSPPGGHGEQYF. The DNA for the CDR3 is TGTGCCAGCAGCCCCCCGGGGGGGCACGGCGAGCAGTACTTC.

The chain couples TRBV19 to TRBJ1-2; D gene unclear. The V end was cut by 2 bases, the J end by 5 bases, with 18 bases between. CDR3 size: 16 residues. CDR1 is LNHDA and CDR2 is SQIVND in the germline V gene (reference sequence). The CDR3 DNA sequence: TGTGCCAGTAGTATAACCAGGAGGTCCCTAGGGTATGGCTACACCTTC. Its translation: CASSITRRSLGYGYTF. The full variable domain, its missing parts supplied by reference TRBV19 and TRBJ1-2, is DGGITQSPKYLFRKEGQNVTLSCEQNLNHDAMYWYRQDPGQGLRLIYYSQIVNDFQKGDIAEGYSVSREKKESFPLTVTSAQKNPTAFYLCASSITRRSLGYGYTFGSGTRLTVV.

The J gene is TRBJ2-1, the V gene TRBV4-1; 14 nucleotides agree with TRBD2. The germline CDR1 and CDR2 sequences are MGHRA and YSYEKL. Unmatched junction bases numbered 9, after V lost 4 bases and J lost 7 bases. The CDR3 sequence is 17 residues long. The CDR3 region is CASSLHGTSGSSNEQFF. The CDR3 nucleotides are TGCGCCAGCAGCCTCCACGGGACTAGCGGGAGTTCGAATGAGCAGTTCTTC.

The V call is TRBV11-3, the J call TRBJ2-1; D possibly corresponds to TRBD1 (6 bases). Trimming shortened V by 5 bases and J by 7 bases, and 18 bases separated the two germline ends. The CDR3 covers 15 residues. Germline lookup yields CDR1 SGHNT and CDR2 YENEEA. The CDR3 region has the DNA TGTGCCAGCAGCCGCGGAACAGGGAGCTTGAATGAGCAGTTCTTC. Protein sequence: CASSRGTGSLNEQFF.

This rearrangement joins TRBV7-9 to TRBJ1-5; 8 bases match TRBD1. The CDR3 is 14 amino acids. After removal of 5 bases from V and 1 base from J, the junction contained 1 base not matched to a gene. Germline V gene lookup returns CDR1 SEHNR and CDR2 FQNEAQ (reference sequence). CDR3 nucleotide sequence: TGTGCCAGCAGCCACAGGGGGAGCAATCAGCCCCAGCATTTT. Its protein is CASSHRGSNQPQHF.

This clone appeared a single time. The chain employs TRBV4-3 and TRBJ2-1; 7 bases map to TRBD1. The CDR3 sequence is 16 residues long. Germline V lookup: CDR1 LGHNA, CDR2 YSLEER. The junction had 14 bases not matched to a gene; V was cut back by 4 bases and J by 8 bases. CDR3 nucleotides: TGCGCCAGCAGCCGCCAGGGACAGCCTCCTGGAGATGAGCAGTTCTTC. It is translated as CASSRQGQPPGDEQFF.

The V and J genes are TRBV15 and TRBJ2-7; 7 bases agree with TRBD1. The CDR3 has 15 residues. The germline CDR1 and CDR2 sequences are LNHNV and YYDKDF (reference sequence). Germline trimming cut 0 bases from V and 6 bases from J; bases unmatched to any gene: 8. In DNA, the CDR3 is TGTGCCACCAGCAGAGATCTCCACAGGGGTGTCGAGCAGTACTTC. This codes for CATSRDLHRGVEQYF.